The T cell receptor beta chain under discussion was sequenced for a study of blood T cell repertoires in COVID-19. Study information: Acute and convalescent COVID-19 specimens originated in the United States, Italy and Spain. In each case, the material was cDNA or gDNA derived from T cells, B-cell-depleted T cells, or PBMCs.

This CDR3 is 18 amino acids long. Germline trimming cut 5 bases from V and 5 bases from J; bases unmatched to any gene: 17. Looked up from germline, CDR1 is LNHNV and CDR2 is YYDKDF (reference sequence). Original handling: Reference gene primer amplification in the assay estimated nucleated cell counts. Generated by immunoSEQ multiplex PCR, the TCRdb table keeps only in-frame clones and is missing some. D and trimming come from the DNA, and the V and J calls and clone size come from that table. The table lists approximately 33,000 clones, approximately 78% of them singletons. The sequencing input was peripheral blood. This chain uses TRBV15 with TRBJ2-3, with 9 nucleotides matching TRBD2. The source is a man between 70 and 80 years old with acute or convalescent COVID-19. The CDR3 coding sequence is TGTGCCACCAGCGACGTTCGGTTGTCTAGCGGGGCTCTAGATACGCAGTATTTT. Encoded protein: CATSDVRLSSGALDTQYF.